This T cell receptor (beta chain) was profiled in a study of T cell responses to AZD1222 COVID-19 vaccine. Findings of the study overall: Clonal diversity may have been underestimated in mostly white British donors. The CD4 TCRs associated with vaccination extended across spike and predominated at 160-218 and 743-854.

A note on this clone: The antigen remains undetermined.

Clones were sequenced by immunoSEQ multiplex PCR, and TCRdb holds only the in-frame ones, with some missing. The table records 20,000 or so clones, around 81% of them present only once. The ends were cut back, 3 bases at V and 2 bases at J, with 5 bases in the middle. CDR3 length: 13 amino acids. Germline V gives CDR1 SEHNR, CDR2 FQNEAQ (reference sequence). The sequence came from an adult who received the AZD1222 COVID-19 vaccine. The sequencing here drew on peripheral blood, taken 28 days after the second AZD1222 dose. The chain carries TRBV7-9 and TRBJ1-5; no clear D gene. The CDR3 DNA reads TGTGCCAGCAGCTTGTCGGGCAATCAGCCCCAGCATTTT. The encoded protein is CASSLSGNQPQHF. Together with reference TRBV7-9 and TRBJ1-5, the CDR3 gives the full variable domain: DTGVSQNPRHKITKRGQNVTFRCDPISEHNRLYWYRQTLGQGPEFLTYFQNEAQLEKSRLLSDRFSAERPKGSFSTLEIQRTEQGDSAMYLCASSLSGNQPQHFGDGTRLSIL.